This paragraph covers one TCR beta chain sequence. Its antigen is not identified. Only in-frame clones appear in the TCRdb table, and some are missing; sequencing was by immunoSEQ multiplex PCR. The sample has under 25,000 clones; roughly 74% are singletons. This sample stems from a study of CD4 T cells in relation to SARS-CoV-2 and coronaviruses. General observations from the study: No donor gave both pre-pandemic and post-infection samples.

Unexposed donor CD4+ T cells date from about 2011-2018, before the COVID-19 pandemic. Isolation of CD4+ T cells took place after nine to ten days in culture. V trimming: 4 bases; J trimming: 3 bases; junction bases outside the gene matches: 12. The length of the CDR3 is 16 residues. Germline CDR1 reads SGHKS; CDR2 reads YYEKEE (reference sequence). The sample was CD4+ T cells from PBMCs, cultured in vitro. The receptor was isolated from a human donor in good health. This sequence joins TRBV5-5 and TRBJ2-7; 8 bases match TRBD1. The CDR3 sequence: CASSAGTGLKSYEQYF. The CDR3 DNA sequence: TGTGCCAGCAGCGCCGGGACAGGTCTTAAGAGCTACGAGCAGTACTTC.